The text below deals with one T cell receptor beta chain. Antigen: not known. This table comes from immunoSEQ multiplex PCR, and its TCRdb copy is limited to in-frame clones, with some not included. Here the sample spans roughly 410,000 clones, 96% being singletons. These data belong to a study of shared clonotypes between healthy human individuals. Background on the study: A couple of women and a few men aged 18 to 49 served as donors. CD4 naive and memory got three plates each, CD8 naive two, CD8 memory one.

Findings and caveats of the study: Sequencing depth was expected to affect clonotype sharing among donors.

The sample was memory CD8+ T cells sorted from blood. The subset denotes: CD45RO+ cells pooled with CCR7-negative TemRA cells. This clonotype originated in a man aged 25 to 40 in good health.

The CDR3 nucleotides are TGTGCCAGCAGCTTGTTATTGGGGGGGCTGGACGAGCAGTACTTC. Encoded protein: CASSLLLGGLDEQYF. The chain employs TRBV5-4 and TRBJ2-7; D perhaps matches TRBD2 (7 bases). The CDR3 spans 15 residues. Germline CDR1 SGHNT, CDR2 YYREEE (reference sequence). Trimming pared 1 base from V and 5 bases from J, leaving 16 bases between.